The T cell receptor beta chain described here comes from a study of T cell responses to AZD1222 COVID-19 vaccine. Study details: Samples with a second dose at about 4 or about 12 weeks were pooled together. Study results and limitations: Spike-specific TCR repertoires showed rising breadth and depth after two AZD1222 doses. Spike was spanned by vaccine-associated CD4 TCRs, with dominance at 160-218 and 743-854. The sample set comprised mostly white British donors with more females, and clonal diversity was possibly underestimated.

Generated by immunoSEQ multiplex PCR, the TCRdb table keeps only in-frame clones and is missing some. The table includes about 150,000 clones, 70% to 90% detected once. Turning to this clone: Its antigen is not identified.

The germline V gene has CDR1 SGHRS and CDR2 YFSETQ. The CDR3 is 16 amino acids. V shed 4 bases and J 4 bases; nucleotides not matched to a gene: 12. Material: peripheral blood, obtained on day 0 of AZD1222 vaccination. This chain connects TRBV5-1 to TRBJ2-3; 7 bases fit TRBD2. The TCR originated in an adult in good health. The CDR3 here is CASSRLAGDRADTQYF. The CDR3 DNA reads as TGCGCCAGCAGCAGACTCGCGGGAGATCGGGCAGATACGCAGTATTTT.